This T cell receptor (beta chain) was obtained from a study of T-cell memory formation after mild COVID-19 (dated by TCRdb to about 2021). Regarding the research as a whole: TCR sequence clusters from the two donors were largely donor specific. Longitudinal TCRalpha and TCRbeta repertoire sequencing tracked T-cell clones expanding and contracting after mild COVID-19 in a couple of donors. Two young, previously healthy adult volunteers, one female and one male, were included in the cohort.

The study at large found these results: Only a couple of mild cases were covered in the study, and larger cohorts including severe cases with pre-infection samples were considered necessary. SARS-CoV-2 specificity was not confirmed for the second-wave clones peaking on day 37. Contracting CD4+ clones were found mainly in CM and EM memory subsets, while CD8+ clones were enriched in EMRA. Some responding clones were detected in pre-infection memory, suggesting pre-existing cross-reactive memory T cells joined the SARS-CoV-2 response. From day 15 to 85, contracting clones showed balanced CD4/CD8 phenotypes, whereas a second wave of clones that expanded from day 15 to 37 leaned towards CD4+.

Sequencing used an Illumina NovaSeq 6000. Using 5'RACE with constant-segment primers, TCRalpha and TCRbeta cDNA libraries were constructed, with sample barcodes and unique molecular identifiers added in the process. RNA was extracted from every sample with Trizol reagent. Amplification of the libraries took two PCR steps, and the second step added a second sample barcode plus Illumina TruSeq adapters. The libraries were sequenced on an Illumina NovaSeq using 2 x 150 bp paired-end reads. The original methods were these. With migec v1.2.7, reads were demultiplexed and then collapsed into UMI-guided consensus sequences. With mixcr v2.1.11, UMI consensuses were aligned to TRA and TRB V and J templates and assembled into clonotypes. Expanded or contracted clonotypes were those called significant by both edgeR and NoisET, with noise models trained on biological replicates. For edgeR calls, a false discovery rate-adjusted p below 0.01 and a log2 fold-change threshold of 1 were applied. As an exploratory analysis of dynamics, max-normalized trajectories of the 1000 most abundant clonotypes were examined with PCA combined with hierarchical clustering. Separately sequenced CD4+ and CD8+ repertoires were used to assign the CD4 or CD8 phenotype of responding clones. TCRdb handled the public reads itself, with Q25 trimming in fastp and clone calling in MiXCR, and kept productive beta chains. All rows with the same CDR3 protein become a single entry with the most common DNA and genes. TCRdb assigned the V and J calls; the authors' analysis was not used. The sample table holds 550,000 to 650,000 distinct CDR3 sequences, of which approximately 15% were seen once. The ten largest clones add up to 8.1% of the sample.

Ficoll-Paque density gradient centrifugation was used to isolate PBMCs. With respect to this clonotype: What antigen it recognizes has not been identified. Per-base qualities were not stored, and no clone one base away is much larger.

Sequences were obtained from PBMCs or a T cell subset sorted from them (not recorded which). This TCR came from an adult woman who had mild COVID-19 (a few samples of this study predate the infection). The sample titles of this study are shuffled in the database, so cell type and time point are left out; the donor was told from shared clones.

The DNA sequence is TGTGCCAGCAGCCGCGGGGGGGGCGGCTCCGAGCAGTACTTC. This yields the protein CASSRGGGGSEQYF. This sequence uses TRBV7-2 and TRBJ2-7, with 9 bases matching TRBD2. The CDR3 covers 14 residues, taking in both the cysteine and the phenylalanine. Solely the CDR3 DNA is kept, with 42 bases framed from the first base. Via the germline V gene, CDR1 is SGHTA and CDR2 FQGNSA. Trimming accounts for 5 bases at V and 6 bases at J, while the number of junction bases matched to no gene is 8.